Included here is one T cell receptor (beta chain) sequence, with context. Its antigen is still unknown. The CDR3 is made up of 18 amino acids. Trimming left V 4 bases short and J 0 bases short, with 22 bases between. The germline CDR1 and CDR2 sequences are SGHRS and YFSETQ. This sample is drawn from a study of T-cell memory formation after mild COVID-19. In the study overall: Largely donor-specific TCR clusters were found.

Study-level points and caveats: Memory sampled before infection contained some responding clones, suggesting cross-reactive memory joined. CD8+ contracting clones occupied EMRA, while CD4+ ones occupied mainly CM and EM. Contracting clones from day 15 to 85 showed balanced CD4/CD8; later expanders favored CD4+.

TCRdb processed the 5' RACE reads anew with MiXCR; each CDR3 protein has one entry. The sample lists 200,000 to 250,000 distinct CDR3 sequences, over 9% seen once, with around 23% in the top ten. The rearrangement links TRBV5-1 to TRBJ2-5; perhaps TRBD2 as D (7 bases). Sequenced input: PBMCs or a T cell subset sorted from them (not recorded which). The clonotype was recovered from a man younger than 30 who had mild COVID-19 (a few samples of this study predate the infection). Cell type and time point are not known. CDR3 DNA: TGCGCCAGCAGCCTGTGGGGGGGCCCATTTAAGTACCAAGAGACCCAGTACTTC. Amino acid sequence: CASSLWGGPFKYQETQYF.